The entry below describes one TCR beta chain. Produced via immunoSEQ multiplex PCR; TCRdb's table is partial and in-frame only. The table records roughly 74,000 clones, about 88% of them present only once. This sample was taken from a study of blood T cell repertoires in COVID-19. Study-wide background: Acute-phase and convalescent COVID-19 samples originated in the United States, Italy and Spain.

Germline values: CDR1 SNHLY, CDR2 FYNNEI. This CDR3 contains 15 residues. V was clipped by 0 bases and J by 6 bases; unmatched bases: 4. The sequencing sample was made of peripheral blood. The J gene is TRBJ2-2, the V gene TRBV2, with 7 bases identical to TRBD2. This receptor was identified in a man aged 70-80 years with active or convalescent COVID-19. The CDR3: CASSEARGIAGELFF. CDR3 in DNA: TGTGCCAGCAGTGAAGCGCGGGGGATCGCCGGGGAGCTGTTTTTT.